This TCR beta chain emerged from a study of cytomegalovirus exposure and HLA in healthy donors. Germline V gene data show CDR1 as MDHEN and CDR2 as SYDVKM. The CDR3 totals 14 residues. Trimming cost V 5 bases and J 1 base; bases outside gene matches: 4. The PCR employed 60 Vbeta primers together with 13 Jbeta primers. The repertoire was sequenced with immunoSEQ multiplex PCR; TCRdb's copy has only in-frame clones and lacks some. The sample holds over 150,000 clones; 74% are singletons and the top ten take 2.1%. The chain couples TRBV28 to TRBJ2-5; 7 nucleotides agree with TRBD2. The sequencing sample was made of PBMCs. This receptor was taken from a man aged 25 to 40 in good health and CMV-seronegative. The CDR3 region is CASSPLAVQETQYF. The CDR3 DNA is TGTGCCAGCAGTCCCCTAGCGGTCCAAGAGACCCAGTACTTC.